Below, 13 T cell receptor beta chains from the same sample are listed, as sequenced in a study of vaccination and CD4 T cells after COVID-19. The Oncomine TCR Beta short-read assay sequenced DNA from cultured CD4+ T cells. TCRdb recomputed calls from the PCR reads with MiXCR, one row per CDR3 protein. The sample includes 20,000 to 25,000 distinct CDR3 sequences, over 40% seen only once; the top ten take roughly 4.8%. Treatment specified: roughly 10-day PBMC culture with coronavirus spike peptide pools or control peptides (ViraFEST assay). The antigens of these receptors remain unknown. Specimen: CD4+ T cells from blood, cultured in vitro. These receptors all come from a human donor who had recovered from COVID-19.

This clonotype has just one count. The chain recombines TRBV20-1 with TRBJ2-2, with 7 bases lining up with TRBD1. The CDR3 covers 15 residues. Germline values: CDR1 DFQATT, CDR2 SNEGSKA (reference sequence). With 2 bases clipped from V and 0 bases from J, the junction kept 3 bases outside the gene matches. For the CDR3, the DNA is TGCAGTGCTAGATGGGGGACAGCGAACACCGGGGAGCTGTTTTTT. Protein: CSARWGTANTGELFF.

The gene calls are TRBV6-1 and TRBJ1-6; weak D call: TRBD1 (5 bases). Trimming removed 7 bases from V and 6 bases from J, with 16 bases in between. This CDR3 region has 15 residues. Germline V gives CDR1 MNHNS, CDR2 SASEGT. This CDR3 reads CASTIGQGGNSPLHF. The DNA for the CDR3 is TGTGCCAGCACCATAGGGCAGGGAGGTAATTCACCCCTCCACTTT.

V is TRBV7-2 and J is TRBJ2-5; perhaps TRBD2 as D (5 bases). Trimming removed 5 bases from V and 4 bases from J, with 11 bases in between. Per the germline V gene, CDR1 is SGHTA and CDR2 is FQGNSA. The CDR3 totals 13 residues. The CDR3 loop is CASSRGWVETQYF. In nucleotides, the CDR3 is TGTGCCAGCAGCCGGGGATGGGTAGAGACCCAGTACTTC.

This clonotype was seen only a few times. This chain uses TRBV11-2 with TRBJ1-2; D not certain. This CDR3 spans 12 amino acids. V was trimmed by 5 bases and J by 6 bases, leaving 10 bases between them. Germline V gene sequence: CDR1 SGHAT, CDR2 FQNNGV. CDR3 amino acids: CASSQIGNGYTF. The CDR3 DNA reads TGTGCCAGCAGCCAAATAGGGAATGGCTACACCTTC.

This clonotype was seen a few times. This chain connects TRBV27 to TRBJ2-5; 8 bases are shared with TRBD2. CDR1 MNHEY and CDR2 SMNVEV come from the germline V gene (reference sequence). CDR3 length equals 16 residues. V gave up 6 bases and J gave up 3 bases; unmatched junction bases: 12. The CDR3, as DNA: TGTGCCAGCAGCCGACGGGGGGGCGGGTATGAAGAGACCCAGTACTTC. Encoded protein: CASSRRGGGYEETQYF.

The V gene is TRBV24-1, the J gene TRBJ2-5; D uncertain. The CDR3 has 15 amino acids. Germline assignment: CDR1 KGHDR and CDR2 SFDVKD. Trimming left V 1 base short and J 5 bases short, with 13 bases between. CDR3 nucleotides: TGTGCCACCAGTGATTTCAACGTCGTTGGCGAGACCCAGTACTTC. Translating gives CATSDFNVVGETQYF.

This chain joins TRBV20-1 and TRBJ2-7, with TRBD1 as a possible D gene (6 bases). Germline V lookup: CDR1 DFQATT, CDR2 SNEGSKA (reference sequence). V was pared by 0 bases and J by 3 bases, with 15 bases between. The CDR3 consists of 15 residues. The CDR3 is CSARDQSKTGYEQYF. CDR3 DNA sequence: TGCAGTGCTAGAGATCAATCCAAGACAGGCTACGAGCAGTACTTC.

The chain joins TRBV30 to TRBJ1-5; 7 bases are a match to TRBD1. The CDR3 sequence is 15 residues long. V lost 2 bases to trimming and J lost 0 bases; unmatched junction nucleotides: 4. Germline loops: CDR1 GTSNPN, CDR2 SVGIG (reference sequence). CDR3 DNA sequence: TGTGCCTGGAGTTCGACAGGGCGTAGCAATCAGCCCCAGCATTTT. This sequence encodes CAWSSTGRSNQPQHF. The full variable domain, completed using reference TRBV30 and TRBJ1-5, is SQTIHQWPATLVQPVGSPLSLECTVEGTSNPNLYWYRQAAGRGLQLLFYSVGIGQISSEVPQNLSASRPQDRQFILSSKKLLLSDSGFYLCAWSSTGRSNQPQHFGDGTRLSIL.

This clonotype occurred a few times. V and J are TRBV20-1 and TRBJ1-5, with TRBD1 identical over 7 bases. With 5 bases clipped from V and 3 bases from J, the junction kept 7 bases outside the gene matches. The V gene's germline CDR1 is DFQATT and CDR2 SNEGSKA (reference sequence). The CDR3 sequence is 14 residues long. CDR3 DNA sequence: TGCAGTGCTTCGAAGGGACAGAACAATCAGCCCCAGCATTTT. Translated: CSASKGQNNQPQHF.

This clonotype was counted only a few times. The chain employs TRBV7-9 and TRBJ2-5; 12 bases map to TRBD2. The CDR3 extends over 16 amino acids. CDR1 SEHNR and CDR2 FQNEAQ come from the germline V gene (reference sequence). J gave up 5 bases and V 4 bases, and 8 bases lay outside the gene matches. This CDR3 is CASSSRLAGVGETQYF. DNA for the CDR3: TGTGCCAGCAGCTCCAGACTAGCGGGAGTGGGTGAGACCCAGTACTTC.

The rearrangement joins TRBV18 to TRBJ1-5; D perhaps matches TRBD1 (6 bases). Germline lookup yields CDR1 KGHSH and CDR2 LQKENI. The CDR3 covers 17 residues. V was cut by 3 bases and J by 5 bases, with 20 bases left in between. The CDR3 bases are TGTGCCAGCTCACCTCTGAGGAGTAGGGGGACGGATCAGCCCCAGCATTTT. Protein product: CASSPLRSRGTDQPQHF. Full variable domain (missing parts from reference TRBV18 and TRBJ1-5): NAGVMQNPRHLVRRRGQEARLRCSPMKGHSHVYWYRQLPEEGLKFMVYLQKENIIDESGMPKERFSAEFPKEGPSILRIQQVVRGDSAAYFCASSPLRSRGTDQPQHFGDGTRLSIL.

J is TRBJ2-7 and V is TRBV2, with 7 bases lining up with TRBD1. Germline CDR1 reads SNHLY; CDR2 reads FYNNEI. V shed 7 bases, J shed 2 bases, and the junction held 2 bases outside the gene matches. This CDR3 spans 12 amino acids. The chain's CDR3 is CASKQGAYEQYF. The CDR3 region has the DNA TGTGCCAGCAAGCAGGGGGCCTACGAGCAGTACTTC.

This chain joins TRBV12-3 or TRBV12-4 and TRBJ2-7, with D hard to call. V shed 5 bases and J shed 2 bases, with 16 bases lying between them. There are 15 residues in the CDR3. CDR3 region: CASSRSGSKAYEQYF. The CDR3 coding sequence is TGTGCCAGCAGTCGTTCCGGGTCGAAAGCCTACGAGCAGTACTTC.